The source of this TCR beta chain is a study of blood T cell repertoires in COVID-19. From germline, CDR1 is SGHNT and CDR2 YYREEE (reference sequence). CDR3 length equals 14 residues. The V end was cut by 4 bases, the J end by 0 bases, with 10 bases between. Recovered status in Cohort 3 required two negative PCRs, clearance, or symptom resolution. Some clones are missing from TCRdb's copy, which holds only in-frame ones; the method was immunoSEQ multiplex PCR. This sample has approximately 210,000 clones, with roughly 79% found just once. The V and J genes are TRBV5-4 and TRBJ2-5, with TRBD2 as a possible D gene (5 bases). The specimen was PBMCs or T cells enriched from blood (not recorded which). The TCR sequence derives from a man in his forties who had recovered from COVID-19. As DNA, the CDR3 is TGTGCCAGCAGCCCGGACTCATACCAAGAGACCCAGTACTTC. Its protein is CASSPDSYQETQYF.